This T cell receptor (beta chain) was sequenced in a study of blood T cells in healthy people across ages. Study results and caveats: Naive CD4+ cells and diversity were both higher in long-lived donors than in aged donors.

The germline CDR1 and CDR2 sequences are SGDLS and YYNGEE. The CDR3 consists of 13 residues. Trimming left V 0 bases short and J 7 bases short, with 8 bases between. On this clonotype: Its target is not known.

Through a sample-barcoded 5' primer and a J-beta primer mix, a second PCR was run for roughly 7 to 12 cycles. Each CDR3 protein is one row after TCRdb ran MiXCR on the 5' RACE reads. In the table there are around 800,000 distinct CDR3 sequences, 60% to 80% of which are singletons. The TCR sequence derives from a man aged 25-45 years in good health. The chain uses TRBV9 and TRBJ2-1; D is ambiguous. The specimen was blood. CDR3 sequence (DNA): TGTGCCAGCAGCGTAGGGGGATGGAATGAGCAGTTCTTC. Amino acids: CASSVGGWNEQFF.